A selection of T cell receptor beta chains follows, all from one sample in a study of T cell repertoires in cytomegalovirus infection. Antigen specificity for these receptors is unknown. From the reads, TCRdb called clonotypes with MiXCR, one entry per CDR3 protein. The data hold approximately 300,000 distinct CDR3 sequences, with about 27% observed a single time. The sample in question was cultured PBMCs, obtained from culture after CMV antigen stimulation. These receptor sequences come from a human donor in good health (CMV status not recorded). Some clones in this sample may be carry-over from other donors' samples. Each CDR3 is given with its conserved first and last residue. Fields, in order: V gene, J gene, D gene, clone size, CDR3 DNA, CDR3 protein. D genes are given only for firm matches. Only part of the rows carry a size: once, few, many, or a class if the clone is expanded.

V: TRBV5-1
J: TRBJ2-3
D: TRBD2
size: NA
DNA: TGCGCCAGCAGCTCCATTGGGAGCGGGGCCGCAGATACGCAGTATTTT
CDR3: CASSSIGSGAADTQYF

V: TRBV28
J: TRBJ2-2
D: NA
size: few
DNA: TGTGCCAGCAGTTTAGTACCCAGGAACACCGGGGAGCTGTTTTTT
CDR3: CASSLVPRNTGELFF

V: TRBV28
J: TRBJ1-1
D: TRBD1
size: few
DNA: TGTGCCAGCAGCACGACAGGGTTTGGGGGCACTGAAGCTTTCTTT
CDR3: CASSTTGFGGTEAFF

V: TRBV6-1
J: TRBJ1-4
D: NA
size: few
DNA: TGTGCCAGCAGGCCTTTGGGGGATCGTGAAAAACTGTTTTTT
CDR3: CASRPLGDREKLFF

V: TRBV7-8
J: TRBJ2-1
D: NA
size: many
DNA: TGTGCCAGCACCTTAGGGGGATCCTCCGGACACAATGAGCAGTTCTTC
CDR3: CASTLGGSSGHNEQFF

V: TRBV19
J: TRBJ2-3
D: NA
size: few
DNA: TGTGCCAGTAGTATCACACAACAGGGAGATACGCAGTATTTT
CDR3: CASSITQQGDTQYF

V: TRBV14
J: TRBJ2-7
D: TRBD1
size: few
DNA: TGTGCCAGCAGCCAACGGACCGGGACAGGATTCCACTTC
CDR3: CASSQRTGTGFHF

V: TRBV12-3/TRBV12-4
J: TRBJ1-2
D: TRBD1
size: few
DNA: TGTGCCAGCCGCCAGGGGGTCGCCTATGGCTACACCTTC
CDR3: CASRQGVAYGYTF

V: TRBV5-1
J: TRBJ2-7
D: NA
size: NA
DNA: TGCGCCAGCAGCCCGAGGAGCCTAGACGAGCAGTACTTC
CDR3: CASSPRSLDEQYF

V: TRBV11-2
J: TRBJ1-1
D: NA
size: many
DNA: TGTGCCAGCAGCTTAGTGGAGGAGTATGAAGCTTTCTTT
CDR3: CASSLVEEYEAFF

V: TRBV6-6
J: TRBJ1-2
D: NA
size: NA
DNA: TGTGCCAGCACCAGCGACTCCGAGGAGTTAGCTAACTATGGCTACACCTTC
CDR3: CASTSDSEELANYGYTF

V: TRBV3-1
J: TRBJ2-3
D: NA
size: NA
DNA: TGTGCCAGCAGCCAAGATGGACAACGCACAGATACGCAGTATTTT
CDR3: CASSQDGQRTDTQYF

V: TRBV20-1
J: TRBJ2-3
D: NA
size: few
DNA: TGCAGTGCTAGATTTCTACCAGATACGCAGTATTTT
CDR3: CSARFLPDTQYF

V: TRBV20-1
J: TRBJ1-1
D: TRBD1
size: NA
DNA: TGCAGTGCTAGGGACAGGGTGGAAATCACTGAAGCTTTCTTT
CDR3: CSARDRVEITEAFF

V: TRBV2
J: TRBJ1-1
D: NA
size: many
DNA: TGTGCCAGCAGCCAGAACACTGAAGCTTTCTTT
CDR3: CASSQNTEAFF

V: TRBV7-2
J: TRBJ2-1
D: TRBD2
size: few
DNA: TGTGCCAGCAGCTTAGGGGTTAGCGGGGGGGCCTACCTTAATGAGCAGTTCTTC
CDR3: CASSLGVSGGAYLNEQFF

V: TRBV7-7
J: TRBJ2-2
D: TRBD1
size: few
DNA: TGTGCCAGCAGCAAGGGGGCTAGCGGGGAGCTGTTTTTT
CDR3: CASSKGASGELFF

V: TRBV7-2
J: TRBJ2-3
D: NA
size: many
DNA: TGTGCCAGCAGCCCCACTAGCATGGTGACAGATACGCAGTATTTT
CDR3: CASSPTSMVTDTQYF

V: TRBV10-3
J: TRBJ1-6
D: TRBD1
size: NA
DNA: TGTGCCATCAGTGAAAGGGGACAGGGGAGTGATTCACCCCTCCACTTT
CDR3: CAISERGQGSDSPLHF

V: TRBV4-1
J: TRBJ1-1
D: NA
size: NA
DNA: TGCGCCAGCAGCCAGGCCAGGGCGAACACTGAAGCTTTCTTT
CDR3: CASSQARANTEAFF

V: TRBV28
J: TRBJ2-7
D: NA
size: NA
DNA: TGTGCCAGCATCACAGGAGAGGGGGCCTACGAGCAGTACTTC
CDR3: CASITGEGAYEQYF

V: TRBV7-8
J: TRBJ2-1
D: TRBD1
size: NA
DNA: TGTGCCAGCAGCTTCCCTCCCGACAGGGGGGACCACAATGAGCAGTTCTTC
CDR3: CASSFPPDRGDHNEQFF

V: TRBV7-9
J: TRBJ2-3
D: NA
size: many
DNA: TGTGCCAGCAGCGACCCAATGGAGGGGAAGCGGAGCCCTGCGAATACGCAGTATTTT
CDR3: CASSDPMEGKRSPANTQYF

V: TRBV11-3
J: TRBJ1-1
D: NA
size: few
DNA: TGTGCCAGCAGCTATGAAGCTTTCTTT
CDR3: CASSYEAFF

V: TRBV7-9
J: TRBJ2-3
D: TRBD2
size: NA
DNA: TGTGCCAGCAGCATAGCGGGGGGTCCAGATACGCAGTATTTT
CDR3: CASSIAGGPDTQYF

V: TRBV7-2
J: TRBJ2-7
D: NA
size: many
DNA: TGTGCCAGCAGCTTAGCAGGGGAGCGGTACGAGCAGTACTTC
CDR3: CASSLAGERYEQYF

V: TRBV7-6
J: TRBJ2-5
D: TRBD2
size: many
DNA: TGTGCCAGCAGCTGGAAACCCCGGACTAGCGGTCCCCAAGAGACCCAGTACTTC
CDR3: CASSWKPRTSGPQETQYF

V: TRBV24-1
J: TRBJ2-1
D: NA
size: NA
DNA: TGTGCCACCAGTGAGGGGGCGATCTACAATGAGCAGTTCTTC
CDR3: CATSEGAIYNEQFF

V: TRBV4-1
J: TRBJ1-5
D: NA
size: once
DNA: TGCGCCAGCAGCCAAGTGGGAAACGGACAGCCCCAGCATTTT
CDR3: CASSQVGNGQPQHF

V: TRBV4-2
J: TRBJ1-2
D: NA
size: NA
DNA: TGTGCCAGCAGCCAAGATCAGGCAGGGCCTAACTATGGCTACACCTTC
CDR3: CASSQDQAGPNYGYTF

V: TRBV11-3
J: TRBJ1-1
D: NA
size: NA
DNA: TGTGCCAGCAGCTTAGCCTCCACCCAGGGTACTGAAGCTTTCTTT
CDR3: CASSLASTQGTEAFF

V: TRBV7-2
J: TRBJ1-1
D: TRBD1
size: NA
DNA: TGTGCCAGCAGTTACCCCGTGGGACAGTTGAACACTGAAGCTTTCTTT
CDR3: CASSYPVGQLNTEAFF

V: TRBV7-2
J: TRBJ2-7
D: NA
size: NA
DNA: TGTGCCAGCAGCTCCGGGACACCATTCTCCTACGAGCAGTACTTC
CDR3: CASSSGTPFSYEQYF

V: TRBV20-1
J: TRBJ1-6
D: NA
size: many
DNA: TGCAGTGCTAGAGGTTCCTTCTCGTCTGGGAATTCACCCCTCCACTTT
CDR3: CSARGSFSSGNSPLHF

V: TRBV20-1
J: TRBJ2-7
D: TRBD1
size: NA
DNA: TGCAGTGCTAGAGAGGGGGCAGGGGGCCCCTACGAGCAGTACTTC
CDR3: CSAREGAGGPYEQYF

V: TRBV2
J: TRBJ1-2
D: NA
size: NA
DNA: TGTGCCAGCAGGGGAGAAGAATATGGCTACACCTTC
CDR3: CASRGEEYGYTF

V: TRBV6-2/TRBV6-3
J: TRBJ2-2
D: NA
size: NA
DNA: TGTGCCAGCAGCGCAATAAACAGGGCGAACACCGGGGAGCTGTTTTTT
CDR3: CASSAINRANTGELFF

V: TRBV6-5
J: TRBJ1-5
D: NA
size: NA
DNA: TGTGCCAGCAAGCCGTGGGCCTCCGAGGGCCAGCCCCAGCATTTT
CDR3: CASKPWASEGQPQHF

V: TRBV5-6
J: TRBJ2-7
D: TRBD1
size: few
DNA: TGTGCCAGCAGTTTGATGCCGGGACAGGGGAACCACGAGCAGTACTTC
CDR3: CASSLMPGQGNHEQYF

V: TRBV28
J: TRBJ2-7
D: TRBD1
size: NA
DNA: TGTGCCAGCAGTTTAATCGGGACAGGGACCTACGAGCAGTACTTC
CDR3: CASSLIGTGTYEQYF

V: TRBV13
J: TRBJ2-5
D: TRBD2
size: NA
DNA: TGTGCCAGCAGCTTACGTCCGACTAGCGGGGGTGAGACCCAGTACTTC
CDR3: CASSLRPTSGGETQYF

V: TRBV7-8
J: TRBJ2-5
D: NA
size: NA
DNA: TGTGCCAGCAGCTTAGATCGGGGGGCTGGGGAGACCCAGTACTTC
CDR3: CASSLDRGAGETQYF

V: TRBV6-5
J: TRBJ2-7
D: TRBD1
size: NA
DNA: TGTGCCAGCAGTGAAGCCAGGACAGGGGGCAAGGACGAGCAGTACTTC
CDR3: CASSEARTGGKDEQYF

V: TRBV10-3
J: TRBJ2-3
D: NA
size: once
DNA: TGTGCCATCAGTAGATGGACAGACACAGATACGCAGTATTTT
CDR3: CAISRWTDTDTQYF

V: TRBV7-3
J: TRBJ2-5
D: NA
size: NA
DNA: TGTGCCAGCAGCTTAACCGGGCAGAAAGAGACCCAGTACTTC
CDR3: CASSLTGQKETQYF

V: TRBV28
J: TRBJ1-1
D: NA
size: NA
DNA: TGTGCCAGCAGACCCCCCGGGATTGATACTGAAGCTTTCTTT
CDR3: CASRPPGIDTEAFF

V: TRBV6-6
J: TRBJ2-5
D: NA
size: NA
DNA: TGTGCCAGCACCGCTGGCGGGCTCCAAGAGACCCAGTACTTC
CDR3: CASTAGGLQETQYF

V: TRBV6-8
J: TRBJ2-7
D: NA
size: few
DNA: TGTGCCAGCAGTTACTCACCGGTCTACGAGCAGTACTTC
CDR3: CASSYSPVYEQYF